This T cell receptor (beta chain) originates from a study of shared clonotypes between healthy human individuals. HIV-negative, healthy adults without recent acute infections or vaccinations were the donors. The CDR3 spans 14 residues. Trimming cost V 5 bases and J 1 base; bases outside gene matches: 1. The germline gives CDR1 SGHNT, CDR2 YENEEA. Details on this clone: Its specificity is unknown.

Study observations and caveats: Only a few donors were included, so the genetic and exposure-history diversity represented was limited.

Sequenced by immunoSEQ multiplex PCR; TCRdb stores in-frame clones only, minus some. The sample holds roughly 2,500,000 clones; more than 85% are singletons and the top ten take 0.36%. The chain employs TRBV11-3 and TRBJ2-2; TRBD2 matches at 7 bases. What was sequenced was naive CD4+ T cells from PBMCs. Stated subset: CD45RA+ positively selected. This receptor was identified in a man between 18 and 29 years old in good health. Some clones in this sample may be carry-over from other donors' samples. The CDR3 DNA reads TGTGCCAGCAGCCCTAGCGGGAACACCGGGGAGCTGTTTTTT. As protein: CASSPSGNTGELFF.